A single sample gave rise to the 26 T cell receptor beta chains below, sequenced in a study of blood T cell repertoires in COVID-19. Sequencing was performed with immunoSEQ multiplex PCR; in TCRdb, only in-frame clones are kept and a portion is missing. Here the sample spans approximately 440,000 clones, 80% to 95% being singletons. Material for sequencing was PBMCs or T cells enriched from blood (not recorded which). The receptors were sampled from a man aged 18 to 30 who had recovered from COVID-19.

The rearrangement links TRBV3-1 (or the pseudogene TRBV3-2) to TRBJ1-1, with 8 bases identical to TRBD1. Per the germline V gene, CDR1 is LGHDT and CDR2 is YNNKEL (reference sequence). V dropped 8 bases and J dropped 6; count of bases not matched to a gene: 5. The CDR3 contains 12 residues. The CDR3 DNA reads TGTGCCAGCGGACAGGGATCGCCTGAAGCTTTCTTT. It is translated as CASGQGSPEAFF.

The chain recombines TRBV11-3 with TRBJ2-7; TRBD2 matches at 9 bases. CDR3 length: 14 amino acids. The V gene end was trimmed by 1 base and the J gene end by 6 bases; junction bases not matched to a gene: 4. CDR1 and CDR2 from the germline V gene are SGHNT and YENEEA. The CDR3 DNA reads TGTGCCAGCAGCTTAGGGCTAGCGGGGAGCGAGCAGTACTTC. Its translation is CASSLGLAGSEQYF. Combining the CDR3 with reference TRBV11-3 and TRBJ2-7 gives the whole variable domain EAGVVQSPRYKIIEKKQPVAFWCNPISGHNTLYWYLQNLGQGPELLIRYENEEAVDDSQLPKDRFSAERLKGVDSTLKIQPAELGDSAVYLCASSLGLAGSEQYFGPGTRLTVT.

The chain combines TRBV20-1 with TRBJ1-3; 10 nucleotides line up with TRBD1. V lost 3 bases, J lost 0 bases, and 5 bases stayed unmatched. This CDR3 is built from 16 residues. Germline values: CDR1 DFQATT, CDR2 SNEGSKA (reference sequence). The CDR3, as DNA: TGCAGTGCTAGTTGGACAGGGGGAACCTCTGGAAACACCATATATTTT. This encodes CSASWTGGTSGNTIYF.

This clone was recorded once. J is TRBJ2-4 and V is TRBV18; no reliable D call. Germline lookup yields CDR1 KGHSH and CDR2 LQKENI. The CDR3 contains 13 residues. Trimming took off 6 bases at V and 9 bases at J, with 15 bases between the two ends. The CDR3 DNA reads TGTGCCAGCTCGCCTCAATCCTCGGGCATTCAGTACTTC. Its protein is CASSPQSSGIQYF.

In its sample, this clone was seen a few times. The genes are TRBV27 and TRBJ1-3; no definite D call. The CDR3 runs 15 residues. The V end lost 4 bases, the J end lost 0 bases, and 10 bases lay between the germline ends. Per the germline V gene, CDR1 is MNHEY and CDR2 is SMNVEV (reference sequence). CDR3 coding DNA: TGTGCCAGCAGTTATCAGGCCGCCTCTGGAAACACCATATATTTT. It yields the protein CASSYQAASGNTIYF.

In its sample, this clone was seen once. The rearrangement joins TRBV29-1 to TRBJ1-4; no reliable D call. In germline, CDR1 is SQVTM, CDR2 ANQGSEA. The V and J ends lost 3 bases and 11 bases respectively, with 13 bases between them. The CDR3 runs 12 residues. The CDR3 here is CSVEQSSGKLFF. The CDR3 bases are TGCAGCGTTGAGCAAAGTTCGGGTAAACTGTTTTTT.

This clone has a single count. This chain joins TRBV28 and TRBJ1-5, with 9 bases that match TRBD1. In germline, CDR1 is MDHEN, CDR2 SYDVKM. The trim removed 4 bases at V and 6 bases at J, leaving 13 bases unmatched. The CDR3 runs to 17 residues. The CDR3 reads CASSSGGQGLIPQPQHF. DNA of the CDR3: TGTGCCAGCAGTTCAGGGGGACAGGGCTTGATTCCTCAGCCCCAGCATTTT. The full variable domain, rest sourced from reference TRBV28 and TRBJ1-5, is DVKVTQSSRYLVKRTGEKVFLECVQDMDHENMFWYRQDPGLGLRLIYFSYDVKMKEKGDIPEGYSVSREKKERFSLILESASTNQTSMYLCASSSGGQGLIPQPQHFGDGTRLSIL.

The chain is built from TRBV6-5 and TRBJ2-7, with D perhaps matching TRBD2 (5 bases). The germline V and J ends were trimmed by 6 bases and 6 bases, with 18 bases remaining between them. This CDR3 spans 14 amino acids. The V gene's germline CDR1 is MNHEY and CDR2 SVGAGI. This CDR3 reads CASSRLPGLTEQYF. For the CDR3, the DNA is TGTGCCAGCAGCAGACTCCCGGGGTTGACCGAGCAGTACTTC.

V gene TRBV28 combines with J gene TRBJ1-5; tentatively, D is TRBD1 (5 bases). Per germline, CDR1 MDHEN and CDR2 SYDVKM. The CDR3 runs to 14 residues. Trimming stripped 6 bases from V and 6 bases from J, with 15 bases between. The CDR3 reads CASSPLRGFQPQHF. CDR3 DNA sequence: TGTGCCAGCAGCCCATTGCGGGGGTTTCAGCCCCAGCATTTT.

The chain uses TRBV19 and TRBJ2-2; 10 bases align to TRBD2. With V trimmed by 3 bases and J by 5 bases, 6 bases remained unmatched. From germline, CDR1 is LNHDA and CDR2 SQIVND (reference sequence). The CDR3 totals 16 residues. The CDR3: CASSMLAGVDTGELFF. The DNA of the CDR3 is TGTGCCAGTAGTATGCTAGCGGGAGTAGATACCGGGGAGCTGTTTTTT. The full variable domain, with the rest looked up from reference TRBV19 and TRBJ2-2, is DGGITQSPKYLFRKEGQNVTLSCEQNLNHDAMYWYRQDPGQGLRLIYYSQIVNDFQKGDIAEGYSVSREKKESFPLTVTSAQKNPTAFYLCASSMLAGVDTGELFFGEGSRLTVL.

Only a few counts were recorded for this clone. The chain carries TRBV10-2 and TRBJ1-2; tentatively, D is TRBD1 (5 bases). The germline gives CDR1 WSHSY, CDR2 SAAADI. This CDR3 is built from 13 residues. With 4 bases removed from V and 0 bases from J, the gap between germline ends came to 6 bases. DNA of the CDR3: TGCGCCAGCAGTGTGACAGCTAACTATGGCTACACCTTC. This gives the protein CASSVTANYGYTF.

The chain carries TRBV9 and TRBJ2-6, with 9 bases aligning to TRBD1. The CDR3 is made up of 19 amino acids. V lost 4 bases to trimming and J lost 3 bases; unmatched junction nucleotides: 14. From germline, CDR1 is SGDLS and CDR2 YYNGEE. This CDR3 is CASSPRGTGSVVGANVLTF. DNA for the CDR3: TGTGCCAGCAGCCCCCGGGGGACAGGGAGCGTGGTTGGGGCCAACGTCCTGACTTTC. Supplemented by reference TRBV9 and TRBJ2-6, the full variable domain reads DSGVTQTPKHLITATGQRVTLRCSPRSGDLSVYWYQQSLDQGLQFLIQYYNGEERAKGNILERFSAQQFPDLHSELNLSSLELGDSALYFCASSPRGTGSVVGANVLTFGAGSRLTVL.

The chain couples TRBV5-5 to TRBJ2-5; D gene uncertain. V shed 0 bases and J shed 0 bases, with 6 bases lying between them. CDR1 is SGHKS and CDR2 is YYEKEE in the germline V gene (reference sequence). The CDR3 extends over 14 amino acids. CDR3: CASSLGQNQETQYF. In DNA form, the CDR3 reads TGTGCCAGCAGCTTGGGCCAGAACCAAGAGACCCAGTACTTC.

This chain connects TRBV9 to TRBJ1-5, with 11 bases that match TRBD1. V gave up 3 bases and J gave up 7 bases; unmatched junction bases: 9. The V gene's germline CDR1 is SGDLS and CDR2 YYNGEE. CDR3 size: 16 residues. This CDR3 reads CASSAGGTGGRQPQHF. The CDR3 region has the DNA TGTGCCAGCAGCGCTGGCGGGACAGGGGGAAGGCAGCCCCAGCATTTT.

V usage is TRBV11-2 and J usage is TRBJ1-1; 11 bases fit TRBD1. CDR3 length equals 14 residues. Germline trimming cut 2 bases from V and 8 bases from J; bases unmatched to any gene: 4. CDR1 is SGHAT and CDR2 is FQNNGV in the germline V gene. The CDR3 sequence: CASSLSGQGVEAFF. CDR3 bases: TGTGCCAGCAGCTTATCGGGACAGGGGGTGGAAGCTTTCTTT.

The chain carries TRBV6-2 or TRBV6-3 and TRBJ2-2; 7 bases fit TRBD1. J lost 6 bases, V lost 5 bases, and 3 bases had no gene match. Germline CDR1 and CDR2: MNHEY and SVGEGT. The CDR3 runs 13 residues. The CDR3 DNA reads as TGTGCCAGCAGTATACAGGGGTCCGGGGAGCTGTTTTTT. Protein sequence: CASSIQGSGELFF.

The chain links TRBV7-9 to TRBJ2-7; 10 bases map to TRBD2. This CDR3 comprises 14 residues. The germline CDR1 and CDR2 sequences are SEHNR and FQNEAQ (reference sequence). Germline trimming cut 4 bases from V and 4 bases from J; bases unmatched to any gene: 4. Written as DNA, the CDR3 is TGTGCCAGCAGCTCCCGGACTAGCGGATACGAGCAGTACTTC. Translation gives CASSSRTSGYEQYF.

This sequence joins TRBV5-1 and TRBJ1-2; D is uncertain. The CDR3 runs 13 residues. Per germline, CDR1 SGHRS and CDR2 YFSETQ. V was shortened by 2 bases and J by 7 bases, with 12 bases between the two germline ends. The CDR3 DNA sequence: TGCGCCAGCAGCTTTCCGGGGAATCGTGGCTACACCTTC. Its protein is CASSFPGNRGYTF.

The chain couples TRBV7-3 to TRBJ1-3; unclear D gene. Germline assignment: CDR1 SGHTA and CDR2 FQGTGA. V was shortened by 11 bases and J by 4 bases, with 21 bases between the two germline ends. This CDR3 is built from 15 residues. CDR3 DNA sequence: TGTGCCCGAACCGCCTACCTTACCCTAGGAAACACCATATATTTT. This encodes CARTAYLTLGNTIYF. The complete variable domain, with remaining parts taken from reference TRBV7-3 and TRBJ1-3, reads GAGVSQTPSNKVTEKGKYVELRCDPISGHTALYWYRQSLGQGPEFLIYFQGTGAADDSGLPNDRFFAVRPEGSVSTLKIQRTERGDSAVYLCARTAYLTLGNTIYFGEGSWLTVV.

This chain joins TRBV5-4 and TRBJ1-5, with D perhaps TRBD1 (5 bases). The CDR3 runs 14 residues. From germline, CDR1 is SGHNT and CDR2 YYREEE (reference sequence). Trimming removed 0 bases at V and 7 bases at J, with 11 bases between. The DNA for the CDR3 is TGTGCCAGCAGCTTGGGGGGGGGAGGGCAGCCCCAGCATTTT. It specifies CASSLGGGGQPQHF.

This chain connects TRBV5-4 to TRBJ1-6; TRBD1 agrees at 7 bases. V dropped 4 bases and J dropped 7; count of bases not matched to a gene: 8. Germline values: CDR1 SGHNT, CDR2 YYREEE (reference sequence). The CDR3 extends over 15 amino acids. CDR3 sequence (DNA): TGTGCCAGCAGCCCAGACAGGGTGGGGAATTCACCCCTCCACTTT. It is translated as CASSPDRVGNSPLHF.

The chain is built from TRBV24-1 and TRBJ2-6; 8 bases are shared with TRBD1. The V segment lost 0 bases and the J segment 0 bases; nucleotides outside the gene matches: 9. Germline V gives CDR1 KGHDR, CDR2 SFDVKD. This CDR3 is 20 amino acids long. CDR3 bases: TGTGCCACCAGTGATTTGCATCAGGGGGCGCTGACCTCTGGGGCCAACGTCCTGACTTTC. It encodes CATSDLHQGALTSGANVLTF.

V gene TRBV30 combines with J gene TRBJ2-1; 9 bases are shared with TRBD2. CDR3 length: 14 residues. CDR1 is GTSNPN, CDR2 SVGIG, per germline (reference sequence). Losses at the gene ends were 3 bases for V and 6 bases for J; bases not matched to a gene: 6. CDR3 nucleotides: TGTGCCTGGAGATTAGCGGGAGCTTCCAATGAGCAGTTCTTC. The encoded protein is CAWRLAGASNEQFF.

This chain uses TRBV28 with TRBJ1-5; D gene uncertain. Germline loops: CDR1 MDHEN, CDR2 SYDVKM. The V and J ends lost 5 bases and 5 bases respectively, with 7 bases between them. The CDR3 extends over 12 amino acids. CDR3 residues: CASSTIDQPQHF. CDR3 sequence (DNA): TGTGCCAGCAGTACCATAGATCAGCCCCAGCATTTT.

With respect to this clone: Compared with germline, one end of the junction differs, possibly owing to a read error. The CDR3 DNA sequence: TGTGCCAGCAGCCAAGCCGCGGGAGGGGGGGACGCCTTC. It is translated as CASSQAAGGGDAF. This chain links TRBV3-1 (or the pseudogene TRBV3-2) with TRBJ1-2, with D maybe TRBD1 (6 bases). Germline V lookup: CDR1 LGHDT, CDR2 YNNKEL (reference sequence). The length of the CDR3 is 13 residues.

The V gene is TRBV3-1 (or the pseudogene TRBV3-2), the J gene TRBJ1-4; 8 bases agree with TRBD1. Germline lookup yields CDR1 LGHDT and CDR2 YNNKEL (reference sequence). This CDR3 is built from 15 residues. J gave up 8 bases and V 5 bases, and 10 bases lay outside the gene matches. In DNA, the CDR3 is TGTGCCAGCAGCACCAGGACAGGGTTCAGCGAAAAACTGTTTTTT. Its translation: CASSTRTGFSEKLFF.